This TCR beta chain originates from a study of regulatory T cells in long-lasting Graves disease. Time point specified: newly diagnosed GD, antithyroid drugs for less than 3 months. Extracted RNA from PBMCs served as the source of the TCR library. CDR1 is SGHDT, CDR2 YYEEEE, per germline. V was trimmed by 2 bases and J by 2 bases, leaving 10 bases between them. This CDR3 is built from 14 residues. Arm-PCR with iRepertoire HTBI primers amplified the CDR3 regions for these TCR beta libraries. A single record per CDR3 protein comes from TCRdb applying MiXCR to the multiplex PCR reads. The sample contains hundreds of thousands of distinct CDR3 sequences, roughly 13% of which appear only once. The same sample was also studied in work on T cells in Graves' hyperthyroidism and ophthalmopathy. This second study says: Blood also showed most of the thyroid clonotypes that were expanded above 0.001.

This specimen consisted of peripheral blood mononuclear cells (PBMCs), obtained at new diagnosis, from a patient treated with antithyroid drugs. The chain has TRBV5-6 and TRBJ1-2; a possible D gene is TRBD1 (5 bases). The clonotype comes from a man younger than 40 with Graves disease. The CDR3 sequence: CASSLNRRNYGYTF. CDR3 bases: TGTGCCAGCAGCTTAAACAGGCGAAACTATGGCTACACCTTC.